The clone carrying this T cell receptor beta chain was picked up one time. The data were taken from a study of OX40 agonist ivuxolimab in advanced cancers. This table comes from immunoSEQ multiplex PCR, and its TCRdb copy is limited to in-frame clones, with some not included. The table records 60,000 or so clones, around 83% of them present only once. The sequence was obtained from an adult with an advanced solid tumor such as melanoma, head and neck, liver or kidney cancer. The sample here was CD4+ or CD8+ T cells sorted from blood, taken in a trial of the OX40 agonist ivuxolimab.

Here the CDR3 reads CASGPRTGTNEKLFF. CDR3 in DNA: TGTGCCAGCGGGCCCCGGACCGGAACTAATGAAAAACTGTTTTTT. This chain connects TRBV27 to TRBJ1-4; no clear D. The CDR3 is 15 residues long. The germline CDR1 and CDR2 sequences are MNHEY and SMNVEV (reference sequence). V was cut by 8 bases and J by 1 base, with 14 bases left in between.